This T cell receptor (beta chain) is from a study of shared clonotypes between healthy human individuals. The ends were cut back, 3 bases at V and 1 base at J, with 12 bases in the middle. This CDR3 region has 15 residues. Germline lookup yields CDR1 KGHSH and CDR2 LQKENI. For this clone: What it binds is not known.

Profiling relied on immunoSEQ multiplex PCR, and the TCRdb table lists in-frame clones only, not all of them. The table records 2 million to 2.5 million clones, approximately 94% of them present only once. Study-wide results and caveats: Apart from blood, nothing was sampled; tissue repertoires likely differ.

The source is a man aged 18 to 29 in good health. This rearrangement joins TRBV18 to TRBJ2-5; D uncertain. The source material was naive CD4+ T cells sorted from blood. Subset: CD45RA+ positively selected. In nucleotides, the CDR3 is TGTGCCAGCTCACCGGTGGGGATAATCCAAGAGACCCAGTACTTC. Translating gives CASSPVGIIQETQYF.